This T cell receptor beta chain was documented in a study of blood T cell repertoires in COVID-19 (dated by TCRdb to about 2020). The study in broad terms: Samples covering the acute and convalescent phases of COVID-19 were provided by collaborators in the United States, Italy and Spain. The material from the prospective study consisted of cDNA or gDNA derived from T cells, B-cell-depleted T cells, or PBMCs. The dataset comprised deeply sampled blood TCRbeta repertoires from subjects exposed to, actively infected with, or recovered from COVID-19. The repertoires were released in a freely available public database meant as a resource for research on the immune response to SARS-CoV-2. Samples came from the ongoing ImmuneRACE study (first 160 participants) plus 1,254 subjects from 6 global collaborators. A de-identified subject ID, COVID-19 status, age in years and sex were almost always included in the sample metadata. Where available, HLA class I and class II types were obtained from metadata supplied by the sample provider rather than from assay-based typing. Summary of the overall study and its limitations: Clinical and demographic metadata were provided uncurated, with the amount varying by source and participant.

Comments on this clone: The antigen it binds to is not known. No base quality information exists; no much larger clone differs at one position.

TCRbeta CDR3 regions were amplified from genomic DNA using the immunoSEQ Assay, a bias-controlled multiplex PCR. The paper's data handling went like this. Within the assay, amplification of reference gene primers was used to estimate how many nucleated cells each sample contained. Sequence reads were collapsed and filtered to measure the absolute abundance of every unique TCRbeta CDR3 rearrangement. For each sample, productive Simpson clonality was calculated as the square root of Simpson's diversity index across productive rearrangements. The table was pulled from immuneACCESS by TCRdb, which kept in-frame rearrangements only. Such tables lose some clones; where checked, under half of the loss comes from unresolved V genes, and the rest has no known cause. V and J calls plus clone size are reproduced from that table; the DNA served to infer D and trimming. The sample contains about 280,000 clones, roughly 88% of them found a single time. Jointly, the top ten make up less than 10% of the sample.

Its CDR3 holds 16 amino acids, cysteine through phenylalanine. Just CDR3 DNA is preserved here, 48 bases in frame from base 1. CDR1 SGHVS and CDR2 FQNEAQ are derived from the germline V gene. The junction shows trimming of 5 bases on V and 2 bases on J, and the gene matches do not reach 4 bases of it. Each collaborating institution followed its own protocols to collect whole blood in K2EDTA tubes. For TCRbeta analysis, collaborators shipped samples as frozen whole blood, isolated PBMCs, or DNA extracted from either of those sample types. Rearrangement joined TRBV7-8 to TRBJ2-2; 11 middle bases align to TRBD2. This sequence originates from a man between 18 and 29 years old with active or convalescent COVID-19. Sequencing was carried out using peripheral blood. The base sequence is TGTGCCAGCAGCCTACTAGCGGGGGAAAACACCGGGGAGCTGTTTTTT. Translation gives CASSLLAGENTGELFF. With all but the CDR3 taken from the reference TRBV7-8 and TRBJ2-2 genes, the full variable domain is: GAGVSQSPRYKVAKRGQDVALRCDPISGHVSLFWYQQALGQGPEFLTYFQNEAQLDKSGLPSDRFFAERPEGSVSTLKIQRTQQEDSAVYLCASSLLAGENTGELFFGEGSRLTVL.